Below, 28 T cell receptor beta chains from the same sample are listed, as sequenced in a study of graft-versus-host responses after intestinal transplantation. These TCRs' antigens remain unknown. Repertoires were generated with immunoSEQ multiplex PCR, while TCRdb's copy carries only in-frame clones and drops some. The sample gives approximately 90,000 clones, around 93% of which show up once; 7.6% is in the top ten. The sequencing here drew on unstimulated CD8+ T cells sorted from spleen or lymph node cells, taken before transplant. The receptors were sampled from a human donor who was the organ donor for an intestinal transplant.

This clone came up many times. The rearrangement links TRBV7-2 to TRBJ2-7, with 7 bases identical to TRBD1. V lost 5 bases to trimming and J lost 4 bases; unmatched junction nucleotides: 8. This CDR3 has 14 amino acids. CDR1 is SGHTA, CDR2 FQGNSA, per germline. The CDR3 spells CASSPPGQIYEQYF. The CDR3 nucleotides are TGTGCCAGCAGCCCACCGGGACAGATTTACGAGCAGTACTTC.

This clone turned up a few times. The J gene is TRBJ1-1, the V gene TRBV2; D unclear. Germline loops: CDR1 SNHLY, CDR2 FYNNEI. Trimming removed 4 bases at V and 1 base at J, with 16 bases between. The CDR3 is 16 residues long. The CDR3 protein is CASSAPREGGNTEAFF. CDR3 coding DNA: TGTGCCAGCAGTGCCCCGAGGGAGGGCGGGAACACTGAAGCTTTCTTT.

The chain couples TRBV7-9 to TRBJ1-2; no clear D gene. Germline V CDR1 and CDR2: SEHNR, FQNEAQ (reference sequence). The CDR3 spans 14 residues. V was cut by 5 bases and J by 2 bases, with 12 bases left in between. CDR3 coding DNA: TGTGCCAGCAGCGCCACCCGGGCCAACTATGGCTACACCTTC. It translates to CASSATRANYGYTF.

The chain joins TRBV19 to TRBJ2-1; TRBD1 or TRBD2 may be the D gene (5 bases each). This CDR3 comprises 15 residues. CDR1 is LNHDA and CDR2 is SQIVND in the germline V gene (reference sequence). Trimming shortened V by 1 base and J by 10 bases, and 17 bases separated the two germline ends. CDR3 amino acids: CASSIVGGTGPEQFF. The CDR3 DNA sequence: TGTGCCAGTAGTATAGTTGGGGGAACGGGACCCGAGCAGTTCTTC.

This chain connects TRBV7-9 to TRBJ1-1, with D hard to call. The germline V and J ends were trimmed by 3 bases and 5 bases, with 13 bases remaining between them. From germline, CDR1 is SEHNR and CDR2 FQNEAQ (reference sequence). The CDR3 loop spans 14 amino acids. The CDR3 nucleotides read TGTGCCAGCAGCTTTTATGTGGGGTGGACTGAAGCTTTCTTT. Translating it yields CASSFYVGWTEAFF.

V and J are TRBV7-9 and TRBJ2-6, with 7 bases aligning to TRBD1. The V gene's germline CDR1 is SEHNR and CDR2 FQNEAQ (reference sequence). J lost 0 bases, V lost 5 bases, and 4 bases had no gene match. This CDR3 is 16 amino acids long. CDR3 amino acids: CASSGQESSGANVLTF. The CDR3 nucleotides read TGTGCCAGCAGCGGACAGGAGAGCTCTGGGGCCAACGTCCTGACTTTC. Looking up the rest from reference TRBV7-9 and TRBJ2-6 gives the full variable domain: DTGVSQNPRHKITKRGQNVTFRCDPISEHNRLYWYRQTLGQGPEFLTYFQNEAQLEKSRLLSDRFSAERPKGSFSTLEIQRTEQGDSAMYLCASSGQESSGANVLTFGAGSRLTVL.

V and J are TRBV4-2 and TRBJ1-2, with 8 bases that match TRBD1. Per germline, CDR1 LGHNA and CDR2 YNFKEQ. The V and J ends lost 6 bases and 2 bases, in that order; junction bases with no gene match: 5. The CDR3 runs 14 residues. The CDR3 coding sequence is TGTGCCAGCAGTGGGACAGGCCCGAACTATGGCTACACCTTC. It translates to CASSGTGPNYGYTF.

In DNA, the CDR3 is TGCGCCAGCAGCCAAGCACTTCGGGACAGGGTAGGCACTGAAGCTTTCTTT. Amino acids: CASSQALRDRVGTEAFF. This rearrangement joins TRBV4-1 to TRBJ1-1; 9 bases agree with TRBD1. The CDR3 covers 17 residues. V gave up 1 base and J gave up 4 bases; unmatched junction bases: 10. Germline V gene sequence: CDR1 MGHRA, CDR2 YSYEKL.

J is TRBJ2-7 and V is TRBV2, with 9 bases that match TRBD2. Germline V gives CDR1 SNHLY, CDR2 FYNNEI. The CDR3 has 14 residues. Trimming took 8 bases from V and 0 from J; bases not matched to a gene: 5. The CDR3 DNA sequence: TGTGCCAGCCCAGCGGGGGGCAGCTCCTACGAGCAGTACTTC. This translates into CASPAGGSSYEQYF.

As to this clone: At the DNA level, this CDR3 is encoded by other sequences in the same sample as well. The chain has TRBV19 and TRBJ2-7; D may be TRBD2 (6 bases). The V and J ends lost 3 bases and 0 bases respectively, with 9 bases between them. Germline CDR1 and CDR2: LNHDA and SQIVND (reference sequence). The CDR3 spans 14 residues. The CDR3 DNA reads as TGTGCCAGTAGTATTGGGACTCCCTCCTACGAGCAGTACTTC. This codes for CASSIGTPSYEQYF. The variable domain in full, with the rest retrieved from reference TRBV19 and TRBJ2-7, is DGGITQSPKYLFRKEGQNVTLSCEQNLNHDAMYWYRQDPGQGLRLIYYSQIVNDFQKGDIAEGYSVSREKKESFPLTVTSAQKNPTAFYLCASSIGTPSYEQYFGPGTRLTVT.

This clone was seen more than once but under ten times. The J gene is TRBJ2-3, the V gene TRBV10-1; the D is unclear. This CDR3 has 12 amino acids. The ends were cut back, 5 bases at V and 7 bases at J, with 10 bases in the middle. The germline gives CDR1 WNHNN, CDR2 SYGVQD (reference sequence). CDR3 protein: CASSTSPNTQYF. The CDR3 coding sequence is TGCGCCAGCAGTACCTCTCCAAATACGCAGTATTTT.

This clone was observed a single time. A junction end diverges from the germline sequence, so it may reflect a read error. The sample has other DNA sequences that encode this CDR3 too. The chain combines TRBV6-4 with TRBJ2-3; tentatively, D is TRBD1 (5 bases). There are 14 residues in the CDR3. Per germline, CDR1 MRHNA and CDR2 SNTAGT. CDR3 loop: CASSDSGRADTQYF. The CDR3 DNA sequence: TGTGCCAGCAGCGACTCGGGCAGGGCAGATACGCAGTATTTT.

The V call is TRBV29-1, the J call TRBJ2-2; D is unresolved. The ends were cut back, 7 bases at V and 4 bases at J, with 7 bases in the middle. CDR1 SQVTM and CDR2 ANQGSEA come from the germline V gene. The CDR3 extends over 11 amino acids. The CDR3 DNA follows: TGCAGCGCCTTGCTCACCGGGGAGCTGTTTTTT. It is translated as CSALLTGELFF.

The CDR3 sequence: CASGLRQGSNQPQHF. DNA of the CDR3: TGCGCCAGCGGCCTGCGACAGGGAAGTAATCAGCCCCAGCATTTT. The rearrangement joins TRBV23-1 to TRBJ1-5; 7 bases are shared with TRBD1. TRBV23-1 is an ORF for which the function is uncertain. The CDR3 totals 15 residues. Trimming took 8 bases from V and 4 from J; bases not matched to a gene: 11.

The chain uses TRBV11-2 and TRBJ1-1; the match to TRBD1 covers 10 bases. With V trimmed by 5 bases and J by 6 bases, 15 bases remained unmatched. The CDR3 is 17 amino acids. Germline V gene lookup returns CDR1 SGHAT and CDR2 FQNNGV. The CDR3 DNA follows: TGTGCCAGCAGCGGATACCCCCGGGACAGGGGTTGGGCTGAAGCTTTCTTT. This translates into CASSGYPRDRGWAEAFF.

This clone was counted between two and nine times. V usage is TRBV6-5 and J usage is TRBJ1-4; maybe TRBD1 (6 bases). V was shortened by 10 bases and J by 4 bases, with 19 bases between the two germline ends. CDR3 length: 15 amino acids. CDR1 MNHEY and CDR2 SVGAGI come from the germline V gene. The CDR3 DNA sequence: TGTGCCATCTCACGGGGTTTGGACAGTAATGAAAAACTGTTTTTT. This translates into CAISRGLDSNEKLFF.

This sequence joins TRBV6-5 and TRBJ2-7; D remains unclear. CDR1 is MNHEY and CDR2 is SVGAGI in the germline V gene. The CDR3 extends over 14 amino acids. The V gene lost 8 bases and the J gene lost 2 bases, with 16 bases spanning the gap. Written as DNA, the CDR3 is TGTGCCAGCTACCGGGTGAACGACCCCTACGAGCAGTACTTC. Protein: CASYRVNDPYEQYF.

The chain is built from TRBV9 and TRBJ1-2; D is unclear. Trimming took off 3 bases at V and 4 bases at J, with 13 bases between the two ends. Germline values: CDR1 SGDLS, CDR2 YYNGEE. This CDR3 has 14 amino acids. The CDR3 protein is CASSASGVGYGYTF. DNA for the CDR3: TGTGCCAGCAGCGCCTCAGGTGTGGGCTATGGCTACACCTTC.

V is TRBV10-2 and J is TRBJ2-7; D gene ambiguous. Trimming shortened V by 3 bases and J by 3 bases, and 9 bases separated the two germline ends. From germline, CDR1 is WSHSY and CDR2 SAAADI. This CDR3 is 13 amino acids long. CDR3 sequence reads: CASSEPDFYEQYF. The CDR3 DNA reads TGCGCCAGCAGTGAACCAGATTTCTACGAGCAGTACTTC.

The CDR3 is CASSLWGQGAQYF. The DNA for the CDR3 is TGTGCCAGCAGTTTATGGGGACAGGGAGCCCAGTACTTC. The V and J genes are TRBV28 and TRBJ2-5; TRBD1 aligns across 9 bases. The CDR3 totals 13 residues. CDR1 and CDR2 from the germline V gene are MDHEN and SYDVKM. With V trimmed by 0 bases and J by 9 bases, 2 bases remained unmatched.

This chain joins TRBV7-9 and TRBJ2-1, with TRBD1 matching 7 bases. The CDR3 is made up of 14 amino acids. Germline V CDR1 and CDR2: SEHNR, FQNEAQ (reference sequence). J was trimmed by 5 bases and V by 5 bases; bases with no gene match: 6. The CDR3 protein is CASSVQGIHNEQFF. The CDR3 nucleotides read TGTGCCAGCAGCGTACAGGGGATTCACAATGAGCAGTTCTTC.

The chain is built from TRBV30 and TRBJ2-5, with D tentatively TRBD2 (6 bases). The J call may be wrong; the DNA end is better matched by TRBJ2-7. CDR3 length: 14 amino acids. Germline assignment: CDR1 GTSNPN and CDR2 SVGIG (reference sequence). The CDR3 sequence: CAWSSGGLLYEQYF. CDR3 coding DNA: TGTGCCTGGAGTTCCGGGGGACTCCTTTACGAGCAGTACTTC.

The chain has TRBV5-1 and TRBJ1-1; D ambiguous. The V end was cut by 0 bases, the J end by 7 bases, with 10 bases between. CDR1 and CDR2 (germline): SGHRS, YFSETQ. There are 13 residues in the CDR3. This CDR3 is CASSLVPGDEAFF. DNA of the CDR3: TGCGCCAGCAGCTTGGTACCAGGAGATGAAGCTTTCTTT.

CDR3: CASSLGPPGSTDTQYF. As DNA, the CDR3 is TGTGCCAGCAGCTTAGGCCCCCCGGGTAGCACAGATACGCAGTATTTT. The chain is built from TRBV13 and TRBJ2-3; D is uncertain. V lost 0 bases and J lost 0, with 10 bases in between. This CDR3 has 16 residues. The germline V gene encodes CDR1 PRHDT and CDR2 FYEKMQ (reference sequence).

The chain recombines TRBV10-1 with TRBJ2-2; D remains unclear. The V gene's germline CDR1 is WNHNN and CDR2 SYGVQD (reference sequence). The CDR3 is 12 residues long. Between the trimmed V and J ends, which lost 5 bases and 7 bases, there was a span of 8 bases. CDR3 DNA: TGCGCCAGCAGTCAAGGCTACGGGGAGCTGTTTTTT. Amino acids: CASSQGYGELFF.

The chain combines TRBV19 with TRBJ2-2; D remains unclear. V was trimmed by 7 bases and J by 7 bases, leaving 4 bases between them. The germline V gene has CDR1 LNHDA and CDR2 SQIVND (reference sequence). This CDR3 is built from 10 residues. CDR3 sequence (DNA): TGTGCCAGTAATGGCGGGGAGCTGTTTTTT. Translating it yields CASNGGELFF.

On this clone itself: This specimen includes other DNA sequences encoding the same CDR3. The chain combines TRBV11-2 with TRBJ2-7; TRBD1 or TRBD2 may be the D gene (5 bases each). Trimming stripped 1 base from V and 2 bases from J, with 6 bases between. Germline CDR1 and CDR2: SGHAT and FQNNGV. The CDR3 sequence is 13 residues long. The CDR3 DNA reads as TGTGCCAGCAGCTTAGCGGGGCCCTACGAGCAGTACTTC. Protein: CASSLAGPYEQYF.

The V gene is TRBV19, the J gene TRBJ2-3; TRBD2 matches 8 bases. CDR3 size: 15 residues. V was pared by 5 bases and J by 6 bases, with 10 bases of the junction left unmatched. Looked up from germline, CDR1 is LNHDA and CDR2 is SQIVND (reference sequence). The chain's CDR3 is CASSPPGGAGDTQYF. The CDR3 nucleotides are TGTGCCAGTAGTCCTCCGGGGGGGGCGGGCGATACGCAGTATTTT.